This TCR beta chain was captured by sequencing in a study of T cell changes during pregnancy in multiple sclerosis. The data were produced by immunoSEQ multiplex PCR, yet TCRdb's version contains in-frame clones alone and is incomplete. The profile shows tens of thousands of clones, roughly 90% of them singletons. The CDR3 loop spans 16 amino acids. The ends were cut back, 3 bases at V and 0 bases at J, with 14 bases in the middle. The germline V gene encodes CDR1 GTSNPN and CDR2 SVGIG (reference sequence). Material: CD4+ T cells from peripheral blood mononuclear cells, obtained before pregnancy. The chain uses TRBV30 and TRBJ1-4; TRBD1 might be the D (6 bases). The sequence was collected from a female donor with multiple sclerosis, enrolled in a pregnancy study. The CDR3 DNA reads TGTGCCTGGAGGACAGGAGCCAGTGCAACTAATGAAAAACTGTTTTTT. Residues: CAWRTGASATNEKLFF.